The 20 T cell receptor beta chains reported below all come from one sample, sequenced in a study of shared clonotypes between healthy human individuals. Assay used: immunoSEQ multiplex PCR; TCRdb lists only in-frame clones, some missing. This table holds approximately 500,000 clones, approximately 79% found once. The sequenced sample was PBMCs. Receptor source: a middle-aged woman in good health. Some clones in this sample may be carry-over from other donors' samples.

The CDR3 bases are TGTGCCAGCAGCTCCCGACTGGGAGGGATTCAGTACTTC. Translation: CASSSRLGGIQYF. The chain joins TRBV7-3 to TRBJ2-4; 7 positions match TRBD2. V was pared by 4 bases and J by 10 bases, with 7 bases of the junction left unmatched. This CDR3 is 13 amino acids long. In germline, CDR1 is SGHTA, CDR2 FQGTGA.

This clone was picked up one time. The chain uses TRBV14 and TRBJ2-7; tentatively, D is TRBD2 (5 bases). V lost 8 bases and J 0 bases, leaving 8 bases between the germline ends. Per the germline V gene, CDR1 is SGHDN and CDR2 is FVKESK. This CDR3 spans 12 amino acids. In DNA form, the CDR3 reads TGTGCCAGCGGGAGAAGCTCCTACGAGCAGTACTTC. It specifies CASGRSSYEQYF.

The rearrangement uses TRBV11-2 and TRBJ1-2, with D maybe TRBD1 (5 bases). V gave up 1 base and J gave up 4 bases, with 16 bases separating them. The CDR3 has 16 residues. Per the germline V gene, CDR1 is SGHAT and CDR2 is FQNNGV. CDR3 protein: CASSLGPHRDPYGYTF. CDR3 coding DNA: TGTGCCAGCAGCTTAGGCCCCCATCGGGACCCCTATGGCTACACCTTC.

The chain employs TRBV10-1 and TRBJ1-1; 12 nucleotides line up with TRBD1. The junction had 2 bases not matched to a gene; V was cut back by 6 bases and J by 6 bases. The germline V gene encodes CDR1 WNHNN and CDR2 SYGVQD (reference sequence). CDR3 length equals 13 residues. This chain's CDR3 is CASRGQGAAEAFF. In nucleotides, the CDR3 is TGCGCCAGCAGGGGACAGGGGGCGGCTGAAGCTTTCTTT.

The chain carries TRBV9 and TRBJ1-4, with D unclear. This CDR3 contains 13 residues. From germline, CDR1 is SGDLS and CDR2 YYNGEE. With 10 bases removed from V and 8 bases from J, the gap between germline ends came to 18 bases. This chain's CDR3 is CASSVSSNEKLFF. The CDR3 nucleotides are TGTGCCTCCAGCGTCTCGTCCAACGAAAAACTGTTTTTT. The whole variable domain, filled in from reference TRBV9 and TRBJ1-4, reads DSGVTQTPKHLITATGQRVTLRCSPRSGDLSVYWYQQSLDQGLQFLIQYYNGEERAKGNILERFSAQQFPDLHSELNLSSLELGDSALYFCASSVSSNEKLFFGSGTQLSVL.

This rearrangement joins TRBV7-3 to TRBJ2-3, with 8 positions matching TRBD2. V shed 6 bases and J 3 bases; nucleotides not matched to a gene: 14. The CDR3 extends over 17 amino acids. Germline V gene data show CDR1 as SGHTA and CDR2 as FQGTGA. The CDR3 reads CASSPGTGGVKTDTQYF. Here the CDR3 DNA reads TGTGCCAGCAGTCCAGGGACGGGAGGGGTAAAGACAGATACGCAGTATTTT.

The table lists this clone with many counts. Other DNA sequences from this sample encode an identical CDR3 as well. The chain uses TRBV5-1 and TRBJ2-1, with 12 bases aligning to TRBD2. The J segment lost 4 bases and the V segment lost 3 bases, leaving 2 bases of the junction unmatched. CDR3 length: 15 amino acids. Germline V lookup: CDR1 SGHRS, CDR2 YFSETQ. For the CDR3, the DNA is TGCGCCAGCAGCTCTGGACTAGCGGGATACAATGAGCAGTTCTTC. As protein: CASSSGLAGYNEQFF.

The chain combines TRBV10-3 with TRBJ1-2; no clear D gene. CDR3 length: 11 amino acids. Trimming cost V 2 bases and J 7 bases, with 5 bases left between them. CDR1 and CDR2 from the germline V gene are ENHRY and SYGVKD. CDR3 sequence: CAISEPGGYTF. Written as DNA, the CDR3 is TGTGCCATCAGTGAGCCGGGTGGCTACACCTTC.

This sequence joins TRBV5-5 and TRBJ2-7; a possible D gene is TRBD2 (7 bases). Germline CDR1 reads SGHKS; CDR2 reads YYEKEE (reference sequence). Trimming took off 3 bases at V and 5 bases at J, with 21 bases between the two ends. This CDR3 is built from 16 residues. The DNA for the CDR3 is TGTGCCAGCAGCTCCTCTGCGGGGGCGGGTAGCAACGAGCAGTACTTC. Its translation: CASSSSAGAGSNEQYF. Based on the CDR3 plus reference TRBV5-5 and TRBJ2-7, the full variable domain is DAGVTQSPTHLIKTRGQQVTLRCSPISGHKSVSWYQQVLGQGPQFIFQYYEKEERGRGNFPDRFSARQFPNYSSELNVNALLLGDSALYLCASSSSAGAGSNEQYFGPGTRLTVT.

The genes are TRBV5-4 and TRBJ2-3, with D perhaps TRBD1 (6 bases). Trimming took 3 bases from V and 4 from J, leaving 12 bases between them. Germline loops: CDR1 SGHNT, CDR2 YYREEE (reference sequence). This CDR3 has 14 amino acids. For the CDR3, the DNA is TGTGCCAGCAGCTCCCGGGACACCGCAGATACGCAGTATTTT. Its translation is CASSSRDTADTQYF. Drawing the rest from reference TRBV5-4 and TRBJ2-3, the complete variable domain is ETGVTQSPTHLIKTRGQQVTLRCSSQSGHNTVSWYQQALGQGPQFIFQYYREEENGRGNFPPRFSGLQFPNYSSELNVNALELDDSALYLCASSSRDTADTQYFGPGTRLTVL.

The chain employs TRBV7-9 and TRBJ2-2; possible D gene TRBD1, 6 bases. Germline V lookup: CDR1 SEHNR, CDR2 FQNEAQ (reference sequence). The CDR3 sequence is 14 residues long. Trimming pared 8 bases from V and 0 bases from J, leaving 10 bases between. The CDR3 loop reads CASGQFANTGELFF. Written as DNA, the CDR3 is TGTGCCAGCGGACAGTTCGCGAACACCGGGGAGCTGTTTTTT.

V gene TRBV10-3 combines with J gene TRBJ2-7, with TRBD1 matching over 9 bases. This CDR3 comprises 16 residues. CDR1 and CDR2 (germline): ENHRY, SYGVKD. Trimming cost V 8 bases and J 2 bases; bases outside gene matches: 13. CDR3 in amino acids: CAIRSTGGAGTYEQYF. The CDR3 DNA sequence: TGTGCCATCCGTTCTACAGGGGGCGCAGGAACCTACGAGCAGTACTTC.

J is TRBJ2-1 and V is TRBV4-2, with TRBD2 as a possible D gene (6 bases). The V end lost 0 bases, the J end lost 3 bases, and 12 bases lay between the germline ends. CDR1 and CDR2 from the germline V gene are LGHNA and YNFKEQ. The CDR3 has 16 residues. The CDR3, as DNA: TGTGCCAGCAGCCAAGAAAGGAGGGCCGTCTACAATGAGCAGTTCTTC. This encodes CASSQERRAVYNEQFF.

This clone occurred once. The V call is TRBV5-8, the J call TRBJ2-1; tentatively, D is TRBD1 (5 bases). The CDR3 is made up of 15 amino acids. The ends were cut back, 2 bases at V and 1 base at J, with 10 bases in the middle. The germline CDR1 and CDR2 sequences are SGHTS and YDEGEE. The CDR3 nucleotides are TGTGCCAGCAGCTTTGGTGACAGTTCCTACAATGAGCAGTTCTTC. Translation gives CASSFGDSSYNEQFF.

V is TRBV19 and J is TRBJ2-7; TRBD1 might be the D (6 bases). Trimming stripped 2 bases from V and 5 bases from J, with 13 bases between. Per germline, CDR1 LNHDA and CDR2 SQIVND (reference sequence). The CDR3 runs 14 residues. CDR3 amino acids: CASSIRGSGDEQYF. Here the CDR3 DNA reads TGTGCCAGTAGTATAAGGGGGAGTGGCGACGAGCAGTACTTC.

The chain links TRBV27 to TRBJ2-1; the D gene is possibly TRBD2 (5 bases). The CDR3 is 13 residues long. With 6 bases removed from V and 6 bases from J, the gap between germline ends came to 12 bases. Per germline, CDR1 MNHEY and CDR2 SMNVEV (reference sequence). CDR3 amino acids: CASSRGQGNEQFF. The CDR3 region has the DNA TGTGCCAGCAGCCGAGGGCAAGGCAATGAGCAGTTCTTC.

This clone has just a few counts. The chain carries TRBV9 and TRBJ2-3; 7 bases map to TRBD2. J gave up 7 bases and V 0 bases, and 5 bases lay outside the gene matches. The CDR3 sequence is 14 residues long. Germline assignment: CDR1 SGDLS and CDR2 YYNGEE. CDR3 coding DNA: TGTGCCAGCAGCGTAGACCTACTAGCGAATACGCAGTATTTT. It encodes CASSVDLLANTQYF.

The CDR3 sequence is CASSLWSTDTQYF. The CDR3 DNA follows: TGTGCCAGCAGCCTGTGGAGCACAGATACGCAGTATTTT. The chain is built from TRBV5-6 and TRBJ2-3; the D is unclear. From germline, CDR1 is SGHDT and CDR2 YYEEEE. The V end was cut by 4 bases, the J end by 0 bases, with 6 bases between. This CDR3 region has 13 residues.

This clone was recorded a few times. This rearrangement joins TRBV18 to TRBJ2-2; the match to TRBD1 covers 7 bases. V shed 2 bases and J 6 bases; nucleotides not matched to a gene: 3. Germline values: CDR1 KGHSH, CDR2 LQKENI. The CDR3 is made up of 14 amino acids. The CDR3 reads CASSPTGAAGELFF. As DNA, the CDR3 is TGTGCCAGCTCACCAACAGGGGCCGCCGGGGAGCTGTTTTTT.

The DNA of the CDR3 is TGTGCCAGCAGCTTAGGACAGGGGGCGAACTATGAGCAGTTCTTC. It specifies CASSLGQGANYEQFF. The chain couples TRBV7-6 to TRBJ2-1; 10 positions match TRBD1. The CDR3 consists of 15 residues. Per the germline V gene, CDR1 is SGHVS and CDR2 is FNYEAQ. V was clipped by 1 base and J by 8 bases; unmatched bases: 5.